This TCR beta chain comes out of a study of T cell responses to AZD1222 COVID-19 vaccine (dated by TCRdb to the early 2020s). Study-wide context: A total of about 230 trial participants underwent TCR sequencing, of whom around 200 received two doses of AZD1222 and roughly 25 received two doses of the MenACWY control vaccine. Trial participants were enrolled into age subgroups of 18-55, 56-69 and 70-plus years, which contained 148, 28 and 57 TCR-sequenced participants, respectively. Beyond this particular receptor, the publication reports: Conclusions about previously exposed vaccinees are limited because only a handful of AZD1222 recipients were SARS-CoV-2 seropositive at baseline. In the small 56-69-year group, the increase in depth fell short of significance, most likely because of low power. The vaccine-associated CD4 TCRs covered the entire spike protein, and the dominant responses fell in regions 160-218 and 743-854. Because no day 14 peak-response samples were available, repertoires were characterized only after the peak T cell response. Participants were mostly white British and included more females than males, and it was suggested by the authors that clonal diversity may have been underestimated. After two AZD1222 doses, spike-specific TCR breadth and depth were significantly higher than at day 0 and than in MenACWY recipients. Reportedly, close to half of the unique spike-specific TCRs recognized epitopes lying outside the regions that are mutated in the B.1.351 and B.1.1.7 variants.

The CDR3 regions of human TCRbeta chains were analyzed by immunosequencing. The source study handled its data this way. Repertoire TCRs were matched against a reference library of SARS-CoV-2-specific TCRs generated with the MIRA antigen-specificity platform. Breadth meant the fraction of unique TCRs that were SARS-CoV-2-associated, whereas depth meant the fraction of total T cells that were SARS-CoV-2-associated. Each spike-specific TCR was assigned to its reactive spike region and to a CD4 or CD8 class using the MIRA data. Log10-transformed breadth and depth values were compared by one-way ANOVA with Sidak's multiple comparisons tests. Drawn from immuneACCESS, this table holds only the in-frame rearrangements with V and J called that TCRdb kept. Clones are partly lost; checked studies trace under half to an unresolved V gene and leave the rest unexplained. V, J and clone size are taken as reported in that table, and D and trimming were inferred from the DNA itself. The sample contains approximately 180,000 clones, approximately 95% of them found a single time. Roughly 1% of the sample goes to the ten largest clones.

The germline V gene gives CDR1 as KGHSH and CDR2 as LQKENI. There are 16 amino acids in the CDR3, from cysteine to phenylalanine inclusive. Only the CDR3 DNA stays, 48 bases, in frame from base 1. Here V drops 1 base and J drops 1 base, and the junction holds 3 bases not matched to any gene. On this clone: No cognate antigen has been identified for it. No base-level quality is on record; no much larger clone is a single base apart.

This specimen's time point label, per the study, means: about 28 days (+/-7) after the second vaccine dose. The treatment or condition tag for this specimen amounts to: meningococcal conjugate vaccine given as trial control. Vaccinee samples were obtained from the UK trials COV001 and COV002, which included a single-blind randomized controlled phase 2/3 trial of AZD1222 (ChAdOx1 nCoV-19) in healthy adults. For TCRbeta chain sequencing, PBMC samples were collected from trial participants at day 0 and at day 28 after the second dose. The sequences come from peripheral blood, collected 28 days after the second dose of the MenACWY control vaccine. The sequence was obtained from an adult who received the MenACWY meningococcal vaccine as a control. The chain was built from TRBV18 and TRBJ2-3, and 9 bases in between align with TRBD2. The nucleotides read TGTGCCAGCTCACCACGTAGCGGGGGACGCACAGATACGCAGTATTTT. It is translated as CASSPRSGGRTDTQYF.